A selection of T cell receptor beta chains follows, all from one sample in a study of blood T cells in healthy people across ages. Using its own MiXCR run on the 5' RACE reads, TCRdb lists one record per CDR3 protein. The sample contains some 1.1 million distinct CDR3 sequences, around two fifths of which appear only once. Specimen: blood. Receptors were obtained from a man between 18 and 35 years old in good health. CDR3s include the opening cysteine and the closing phenylalanine or tryptophan. D genes are given only for firm matches. Rows may omit the clone size; those that give it use once, few, many or a size class.

clone_size j_call v_call d_call cdr3_aa cdr3_nt
few TRBJ2-3 TRBV25-1 - CASRRGSGTPDTQYF TGTGCCAGCCGACGAGGGTCGGGGACCCCAGATACGCAGTATTTT
- TRBJ1-5 TRBV28 - CASQSGRVGNQPQHF TGTGCCAGCCAATCGGGACGGGTGGGCAATCAGCCCCAGCATTTT
few TRBJ1-1 TRBV2 - CASSEDRENTEAFF TGTGCCAGCAGTGAAGATCGAGAGAACACTGAAGCTTTCTTT
few TRBJ1-5 TRBV9 - CASSAGDSNQPQHF TGTGCCAGCTCAGCAGGGGATAGCAATCAGCCCCAGCATTTT
- TRBJ2-1 TRBV5-6 - CASSLDFFDGPTYNEQFF TGTGCCAGCAGCTTGGATTTCTTTGACGGCCCGACCTACAATGAGCAGTTCTTC
- TRBJ2-3 TRBV10-3 TRBD1 CAISEPNDREQGPTHLTDTQYF TGTGCCATCAGTGAGCCGAATGACAGGGAACAGGGCCCTACCCACCTCACAGATACGCAGTATTTT
few TRBJ1-4 TRBV12-3/TRBV12-4 TRBD1 CASSYTPGQGDEKLFF TGTGCCAGCAGTTACACCCCGGGACAGGGCGATGAAAAACTGTTTTTT
- TRBJ2-2 TRBV7-7 TRBD1 CASSSLRTGNTGELFF TGTGCTAGCAGCTCACTTCGGACAGGGAACACCGGGGAGCTGTTTTTT
few TRBJ1-2 TRBV7-2 - CASSPSSDRNYGYTF TGTGCCAGCAGCCCCAGCTCTGACAGAAACTATGGCTACACCTTC
- TRBJ1-1 TRBV24-1 - CATSDARAEAFF TGTGCCACCAGTGACGCCAGGGCTGAAGCTTTCTTT
- TRBJ2-1 TRBV9 - CASSELGESSYNEQFF TGTGCCAGCAGCGAACTCGGGGAAAGCTCCTACAATGAGCAGTTCTTC
- TRBJ1-5 TRBV4-3 - CASSLQRGSSWPQHF TGCGCCAGCAGCCTACAGAGGGGCAGTTCATGGCCCCAGCATTTT
- TRBJ2-2 TRBV10-3 - CAISAGATTGELFF TGTGCCATCAGTGCGGGGGCGACCACCGGGGAGCTGTTTTTT
few TRBJ1-2 TRBV5-1 - CASSFETESHGYTF TGCGCCAGCAGCTTCGAGACAGAGAGCCACGGCTACACCTTC
- TRBJ1-6 TRBV14 - CASSQGSAGIRNSPLHF TGTGCCAGCAGCCAGGGATCAGCAGGGATACGAAATTCACCCCTCCACTTT
- TRBJ1-2 TRBV9 - CASSASQGNYGYTF TGTGCCAGCAGCGCCTCACAGGGAAACTATGGCTACACCTTC
- TRBJ2-5 TRBV28 - CASSFRQGSSGETQYF TGTGCCAGCAGTTTTCGCCAGGGATCGAGTGGAGAGACCCAGTACTTC
- TRBJ2-2 TRBV6-2/TRBV6-3 - CASSYSNVYSLFTGELFF TGTGCCAGCAGTTACTCGAATGTTTACAGCTTATTCACCGGGGAGCTGTTTTTT
- TRBJ2-5 TRBV3-1 - CASSPRGNEQYF TGTGCCAGCTCTCCTAGGGGCAATGAGCAGTACTTC
- TRBJ2-7 TRBV7-9 TRBD1 CASSSWTGDSRYEQYF TGTGCCAGCAGCTCGTGGACAGGGGATTCTCGGTACGAGCAGTACTTC
few TRBJ2-1 TRBV20-1 - CSTPTSGGRVYNEQFF TGCAGTACTCCCACCAGTGGGGGGCGAGTTTACAATGAGCAGTTCTTC
few TRBJ2-3 TRBV5-1 - CASSPRGRSTDTQYF TGCGCCAGCAGCCCCCGCGGGCGAAGCACAGATACGCAGTATTTT
few TRBJ2-7 TRBV9 - CASSVGRVSYEQYF TGTGCCAGCAGCGTAGGCAGGGTATCCTACGAGCAGTACTTC
few TRBJ2-3 TRBV28 - CASRGATDTQYF TGTGCCAGCAGAGGGGCCACAGATACGCAGTATTTT
few TRBJ2-3 TRBV2 TRBD2 CASSIAGISTDTQYF TGTGCCAGCAGTATAGCGGGGATAAGCACAGATACGCAGTATTTT
- TRBJ2-3 TRBV29-1 - CSVVPANGVTTTQYF TGCAGCGTCGTCCCCGCGAACGGGGTTACAACTACGCAGTATTTT
- TRBJ1-2 TRBV7-2 - CASSPGIPGIYGYTF TGTGCCAGCAGCCCAGGGATCCCGGGTATCTATGGCTACACCTTC
- TRBJ2-7 TRBV5-1 - CASGPGGYEQYF TGCGCCAGCGGCCCTGGGGGTTACGAGCAGTACTTC
few TRBJ1-5 TRBV4-1 TRBD1 CASSQEGTDLSNQPQHF TGCGCCAGCAGCCAAGAAGGGACAGACCTTAGCAATCAGCCCCAGCATTTT
few TRBJ2-7 TRBV12-3/TRBV12-4 TRBD1 CASSPGQGGSYEQYF TGTGCCAGCAGTCCGGGACAGGGCGGCTCCTACGAGCAGTACTTC
few TRBJ2-5 TRBV29-1 - CSVEDRRTQETQYF TGCAGCGTTGAAGATCGCAGGACCCAAGAGACCCAGTACTTC
- TRBJ2-4 TRBV6-6 - CASTKRQGSAKNIQYF TGTGCCAGCACCAAAAGGCAGGGCTCAGCCAAAAACATTCAGTACTTC
once TRBJ2-7 TRBV20-1 - CSLYFYNEQYF TGCAGTCTGTATTTCTACAATGAGCAGTACTTC
- TRBJ2-5 TRBV6-5 - CASLQGVGETQYF TGTGCCAGCCTACAGGGTGTAGGAGAGACCCAGTACTTC
- TRBJ1-5 TRBV29-1 - CSVEEEGRGNQPQHF TGCAGCGTTGAAGAGGAGGGAAGAGGCAATCAGCCCCAGCATTTT
- TRBJ1-2 TRBV20-1 - CSAREYRPYGYTF TGCAGTGCTAGAGAATACAGACCCTATGGCTACACCTTC
few TRBJ2-1 TRBV5-1 TRBD1 CASSLGLGQGVYNEQFF TGCGCCAGCAGCTTGGGGCTAGGCCAGGGGGTCTACAATGAGCAGTTCTTC
few TRBJ2-5 TRBV7-2 TRBD1 CASSLFTGVKGETQYF TGTGCCAGCAGCTTATTCACAGGGGTGAAGGGGGAGACCCAGTACTTC
- TRBJ1-4 TRBV3-1 - CASSSLDEKLFF TGTGCCAGCAGTTCCCTGGATGAAAAACTGTTTTTT
- TRBJ2-5 TRBV12-3/TRBV12-4 - CASSLGYEETQYF TGTGCCAGCAGTTTGGGGTACGAAGAGACCCAGTACTTC
- TRBJ2-7 TRBV2 TRBD1 CASSQGDRALNEQYF TGTGCCAGCAGCCAGGGAGACAGGGCTCTCAATGAGCAGTACTTC
- TRBJ2-1 TRBV6-5 - CASSYVGEQFF TGTGCCAGCAGTTACGTGGGCGAGCAGTTCTTC
- TRBJ1-1 TRBV25-1 - CASRSPGILNTEAFF TGTGCCAGCAGGAGCCCGGGCATCCTGAACACTGAAGCTTTCTTT
few TRBJ2-1 TRBV3-1 TRBD2 CASRTGGAPYNEQFF TGTGCCAGCAGGACGGGGGGGGCCCCCTACAATGAGCAGTTCTTC